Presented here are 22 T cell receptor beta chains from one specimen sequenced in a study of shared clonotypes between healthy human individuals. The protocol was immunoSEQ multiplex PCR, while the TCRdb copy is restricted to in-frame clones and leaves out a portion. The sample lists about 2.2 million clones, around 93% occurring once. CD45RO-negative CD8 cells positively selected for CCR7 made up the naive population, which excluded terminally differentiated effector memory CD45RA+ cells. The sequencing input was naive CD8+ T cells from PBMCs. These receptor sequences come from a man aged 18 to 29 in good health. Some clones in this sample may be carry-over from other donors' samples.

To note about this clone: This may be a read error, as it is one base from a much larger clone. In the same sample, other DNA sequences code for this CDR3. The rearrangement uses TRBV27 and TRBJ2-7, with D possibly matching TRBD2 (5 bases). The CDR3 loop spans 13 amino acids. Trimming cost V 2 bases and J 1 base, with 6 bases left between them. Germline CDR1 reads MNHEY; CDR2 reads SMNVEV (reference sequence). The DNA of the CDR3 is TGTGCCAGCAGTTTAGGGAGATCCTACGAGCAGTACTTC. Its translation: CASSLGRSYEQYF.

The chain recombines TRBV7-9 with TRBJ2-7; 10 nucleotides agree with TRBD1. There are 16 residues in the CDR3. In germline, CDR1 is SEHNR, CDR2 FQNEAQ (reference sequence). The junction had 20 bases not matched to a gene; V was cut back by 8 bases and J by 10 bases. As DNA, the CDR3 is TGTGCCAGCTTGCACCCCTCGGACAGGGGGGGGGTCGTACAGTACTTC. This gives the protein CASLHPSDRGGVVQYF.

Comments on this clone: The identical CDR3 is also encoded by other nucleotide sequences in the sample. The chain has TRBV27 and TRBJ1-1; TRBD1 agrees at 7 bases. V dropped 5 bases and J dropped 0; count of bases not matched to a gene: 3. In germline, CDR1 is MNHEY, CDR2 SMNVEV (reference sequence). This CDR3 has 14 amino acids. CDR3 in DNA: TGTGCCAGCAGTCCGACAGGGCTGAACACTGAAGCTTTCTTT. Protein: CASSPTGLNTEAFF.

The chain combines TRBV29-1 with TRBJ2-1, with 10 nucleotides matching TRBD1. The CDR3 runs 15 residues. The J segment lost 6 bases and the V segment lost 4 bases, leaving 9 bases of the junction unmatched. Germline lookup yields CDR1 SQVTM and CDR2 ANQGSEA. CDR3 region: CSVGISGQGTNEQFF. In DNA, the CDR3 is TGCAGCGTTGGAATCTCGGGACAGGGGACCAATGAGCAGTTCTTC.

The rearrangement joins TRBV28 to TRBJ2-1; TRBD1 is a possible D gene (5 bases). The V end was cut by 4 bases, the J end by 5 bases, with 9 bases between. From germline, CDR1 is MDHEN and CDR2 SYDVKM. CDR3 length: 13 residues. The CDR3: CASSSQGDNEQFF. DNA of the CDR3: TGTGCCAGCAGTTCCCAGGGCGACAATGAGCAGTTCTTC.

The CDR3 nucleotides are TGTGCCAGCAGCGATGGGCTTTCCCGGGGAGAGCAGTTCTTC. Translation gives CASSDGLSRGEQFF. The chain links TRBV11-3 to TRBJ2-1; the D gene is possibly TRBD2 (5 bases). V was shortened by 5 bases and J by 10 bases, with 18 bases between the two germline ends. CDR3 length equals 14 residues. The germline V gene has CDR1 SGHNT and CDR2 YENEEA.

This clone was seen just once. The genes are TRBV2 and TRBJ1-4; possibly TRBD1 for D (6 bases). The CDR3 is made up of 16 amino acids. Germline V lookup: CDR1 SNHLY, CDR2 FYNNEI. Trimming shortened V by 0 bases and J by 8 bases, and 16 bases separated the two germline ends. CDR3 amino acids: CASSEALEGVLEKLFF. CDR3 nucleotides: TGTGCCAGCAGTGAAGCGCTTGAGGGGGTTCTCGAAAAACTGTTTTTT.

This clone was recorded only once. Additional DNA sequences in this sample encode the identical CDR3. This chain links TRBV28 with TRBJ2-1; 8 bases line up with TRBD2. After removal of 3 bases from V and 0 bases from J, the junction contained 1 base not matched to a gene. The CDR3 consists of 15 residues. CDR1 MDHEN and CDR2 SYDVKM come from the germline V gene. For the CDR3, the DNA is TGTGCCAGCAGTTTCAGCGGGAGCTCCTACAATGAGCAGTTCTTC. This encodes CASSFSGSSYNEQFF.

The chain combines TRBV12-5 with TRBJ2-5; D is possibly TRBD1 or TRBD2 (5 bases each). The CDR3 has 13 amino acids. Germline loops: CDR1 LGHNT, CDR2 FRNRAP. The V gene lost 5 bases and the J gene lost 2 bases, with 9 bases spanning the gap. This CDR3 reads CASGAWGQETQYF. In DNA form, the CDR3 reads TGTGCTAGTGGTGCCTGGGGGCAAGAGACCCAGTACTTC. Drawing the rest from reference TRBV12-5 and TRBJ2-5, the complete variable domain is DARVTQTPRHKVTEMGQEVTMRCQPILGHNTVFWYRQTMMQGLELLAYFRNRAPLDDSGMPKDRFSAEMPDATLATLKIQPSEPRDSAVYFCASGAWGQETQYFGPGTRLLVL.

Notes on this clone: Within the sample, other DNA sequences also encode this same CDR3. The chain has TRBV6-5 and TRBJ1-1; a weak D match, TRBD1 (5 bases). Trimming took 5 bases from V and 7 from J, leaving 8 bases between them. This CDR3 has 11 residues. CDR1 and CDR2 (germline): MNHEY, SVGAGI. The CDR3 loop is CASSQGVEAFF. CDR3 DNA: TGTGCCAGCAGTCAGGGAGTTGAAGCTTTCTTT.

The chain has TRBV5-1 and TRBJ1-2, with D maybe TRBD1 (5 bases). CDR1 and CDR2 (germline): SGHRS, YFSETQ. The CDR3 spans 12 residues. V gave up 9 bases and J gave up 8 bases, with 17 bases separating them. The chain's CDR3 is CATREGQGGYTF. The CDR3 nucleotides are TGCGCCACCAGGGAAGGGCAAGGCGGCTACACCTTC.

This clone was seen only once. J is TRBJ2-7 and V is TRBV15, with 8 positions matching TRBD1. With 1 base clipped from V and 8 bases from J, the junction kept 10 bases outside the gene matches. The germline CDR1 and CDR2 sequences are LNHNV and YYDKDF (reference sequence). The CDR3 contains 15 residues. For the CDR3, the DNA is TGTGCCACCAGCAGAGTTGCAGGGGGCGCTGCCCAGCAGTACTTC. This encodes CATSRVAGGAAQQYF.

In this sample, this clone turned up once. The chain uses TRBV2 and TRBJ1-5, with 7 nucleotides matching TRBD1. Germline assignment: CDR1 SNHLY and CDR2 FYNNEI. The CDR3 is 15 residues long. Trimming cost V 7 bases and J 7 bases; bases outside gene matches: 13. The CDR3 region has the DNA TGTGCCAGCACGAAGGGCCCGACAGGGATACAGCCCCAGCATTTT. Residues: CASTKGPTGIQPQHF.

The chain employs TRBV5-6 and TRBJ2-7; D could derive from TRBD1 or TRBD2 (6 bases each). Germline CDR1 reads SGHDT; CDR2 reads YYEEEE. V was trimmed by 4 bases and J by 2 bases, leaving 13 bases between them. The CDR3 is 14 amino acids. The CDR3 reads CASSNGGRTYEQYF. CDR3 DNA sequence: TGTGCCAGCAGCAATGGGGGGCGTACCTACGAGCAGTACTTC.

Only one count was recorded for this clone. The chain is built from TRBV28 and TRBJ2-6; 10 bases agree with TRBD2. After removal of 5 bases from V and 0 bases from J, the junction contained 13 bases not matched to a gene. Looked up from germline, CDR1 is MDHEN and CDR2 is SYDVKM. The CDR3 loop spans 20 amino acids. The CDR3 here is CASSPLRGLALNSGANVLTF. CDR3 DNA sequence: TGTGCCAGCAGTCCCCTGAGGGGACTAGCGTTGAACTCTGGGGCCAACGTCCTGACTTTC. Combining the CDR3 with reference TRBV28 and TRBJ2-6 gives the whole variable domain DVKVTQSSRYLVKRTGEKVFLECVQDMDHENMFWYRQDPGLGLRLIYFSYDVKMKEKGDIPEGYSVSREKKERFSLILESASTNQTSMYLCASSPLRGLALNSGANVLTFGAGSRLTVL.

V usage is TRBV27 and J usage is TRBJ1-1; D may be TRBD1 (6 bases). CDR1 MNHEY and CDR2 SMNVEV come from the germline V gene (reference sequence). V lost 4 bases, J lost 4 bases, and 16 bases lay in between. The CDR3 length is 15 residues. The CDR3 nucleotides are TGTGCCAGCAGTTCCGGTGAGGGGGAAAGCACTGAAGCTTTCTTT. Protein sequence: CASSSGEGESTEAFF.

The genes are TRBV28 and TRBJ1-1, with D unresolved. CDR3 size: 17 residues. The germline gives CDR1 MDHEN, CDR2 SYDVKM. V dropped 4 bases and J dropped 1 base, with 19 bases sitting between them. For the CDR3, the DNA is TGTGCCAGCAGTTCACCGCCTTTTGTCGAAAAGAACACTGAAGCTTTCTTT. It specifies CASSSPPFVEKNTEAFF.

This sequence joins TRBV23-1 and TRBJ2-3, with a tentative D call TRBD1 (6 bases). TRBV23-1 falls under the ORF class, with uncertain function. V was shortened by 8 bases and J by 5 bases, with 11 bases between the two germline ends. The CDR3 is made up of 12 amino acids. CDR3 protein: CASAWGQDTQYF. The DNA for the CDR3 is TGCGCCAGCGCCTGGGGACAAGATACGCAGTATTTT.

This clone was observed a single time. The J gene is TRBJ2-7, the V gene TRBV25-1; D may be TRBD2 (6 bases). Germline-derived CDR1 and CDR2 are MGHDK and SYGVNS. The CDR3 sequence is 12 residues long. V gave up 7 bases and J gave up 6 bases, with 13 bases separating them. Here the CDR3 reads CASTMEGSEQYF. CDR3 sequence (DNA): TGTGCCAGCACCATGGAGGGAAGCGAGCAGTACTTC.

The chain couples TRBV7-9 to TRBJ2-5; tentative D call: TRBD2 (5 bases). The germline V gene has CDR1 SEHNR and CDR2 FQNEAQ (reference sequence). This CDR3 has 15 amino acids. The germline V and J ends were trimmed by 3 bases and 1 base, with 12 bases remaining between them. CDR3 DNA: TGTGCCAGCAGCTTGAGGGAAAAGGCCCAAGAGACCCAGTACTTC. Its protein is CASSLREKAQETQYF.

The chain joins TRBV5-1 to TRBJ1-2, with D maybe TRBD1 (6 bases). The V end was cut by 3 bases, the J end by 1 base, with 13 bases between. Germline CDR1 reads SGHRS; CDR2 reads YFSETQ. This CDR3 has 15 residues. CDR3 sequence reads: CASSSRDNVNYGYTF. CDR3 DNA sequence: TGCGCCAGCAGCTCGCGGGACAATGTTAACTATGGCTACACCTTC.

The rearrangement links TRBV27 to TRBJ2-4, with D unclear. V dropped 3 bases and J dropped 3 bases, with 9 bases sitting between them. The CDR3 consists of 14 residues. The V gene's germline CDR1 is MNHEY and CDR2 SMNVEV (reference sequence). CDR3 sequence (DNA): TGTGCCAGCAGTTTGTTAAATGGCAAAAACATTCAGTACTTC. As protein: CASSLLNGKNIQYF.